A selection of T cell receptor beta chains follows, all from one sample in a study of blood T cells in healthy people across ages. TCRdb itself ran the 5' RACE reads through MiXCR, one entry per CDR3 protein. The repertoire includes 1.5 million or so distinct CDR3 sequences, approximately 40% of them detected once, and 6.5% to 10% sits in the top ten. Material for sequencing was blood. Receptors originate from a woman younger than 30 in good health. The CDR3 runs from the conserved cysteine through the conserved F or W. The order of the fields is J gene, CDR3 length, V gene, D gene, clone size, CDR3 DNA, CDR3 protein. A D gene is named only where the DNA matches it firmly. Part of the rows lack a size; the others show once, few, many or a class for expanded clones.

TRBJ2-5 13 TRBV5-6 - many TGTGCCAGCAGCACCGGGGCTGAAGAGACCCAGTACTTC CASSTGAEETQYF
TRBJ1-2 13 TRBV6-2/TRBV6-3 - few TGTGCCAGCAGTTACAGTCGAGACTATGGCTACACCTTC CASSYSRDYGYTF
TRBJ2-3 14 TRBV7-6 - - TGTGCCAGCAAAGGGGGGGGGAATGGAGATACGCAGTATTTT CASKGGGNGDTQYF
TRBJ1-2 14 TRBV3-1 - few TGTGCCAGCAGCCAAGAGTTAGGGGGTGATGGCTACACCTTC CASSQELGGDGYTF
TRBJ2-7 15 TRBV20-1 TRBD2 - TGCAGTGCTACCGGACTAGCGGGAAAGATTTACGAGCAGTACTTC CSATGLAGKIYEQYF
TRBJ2-3 15 TRBV5-1 TRBD2 - TGCGCCAGCAGCTGGAGCGGGGGTAGCACAGATACGCAGTATTTT CASSWSGGSTDTQYF
TRBJ2-1 16 TRBV6-1 - - TGTGCCAGCAGTGAAGCTCTCTCGGGAGCCTACAATGAGCAGTTCTTC CASSEALSGAYNEQFF
TRBJ2-1 15 TRBV20-1 - - TGCAGTGCTAGACCTGGACGAGCATCCTACAATGAGCAGTTCTTC CSARPGRASYNEQFF
TRBJ2-5 16 TRBV27 - - TGTGCCAGCAGTAACACCCTGGGAAGGGGGGAGAAGACCCAGTACTTC CASSNTLGRGEKTQYF
TRBJ1-4 15 TRBV12-5 - - TGTGCTAGTGGTTTGGTGGGCGAGAGGCCCGAAAAACTGTTTTTT CASGLVGERPEKLFF
TRBJ1-5 13 TRBV27 TRBD1 - TGTGCCAGCGGGACAGTCATGAATCAGCCCCAGCATTTT CASGTVMNQPQHF
TRBJ2-7 13 TRBV25-1 TRBD1 - TGTGCCAGCAGTGAAAGGGGGCCGGACGAGCAGTACTTC CASSERGPDEQYF
TRBJ1-2 12 TRBV6-5 TRBD1 - TGTGCCAGCACCGGGACAGATAGTGGCTACACCTTC CASTGTDSGYTF
TRBJ2-6 19 TRBV9 - few TGTGCCAGCAGTGCCCCTACGGACCAACCTTGGGCTGGGGCCAACGTCCTGACTTTC CASSAPTDQPWAGANVLTF
TRBJ2-2 17 TRBV10-3 TRBD2 - TGTGCCATCAGTGAGTCCGGGGTAGCGGGAGACACCGGGGAGCTGTTTTTT CAISESGVAGDTGELFF
TRBJ1-2 14 TRBV27 - - TGTGCCAGCAGTCCCGCGGTCGATCCCTATGGCTACACCTTC CASSPAVDPYGYTF
TRBJ2-2 15 TRBV7-6 - - TGTGCCAGCAGCTTAGCCCCAGATTACACCGGGGAGCTGTTTTTT CASSLAPDYTGELFF
TRBJ1-1 13 TRBV6-5 - once TGTGCCGCCCGACGGGGGATGAACACTGAAGCTTTCTTT CAARRGMNTEAFF
TRBJ2-7 16 TRBV12-3/TRBV12-4 TRBD1 - TGTGCCAGCAGATCCTCCGGGACAGGGAGAACCTACGAGCAGTACTTC CASRSSGTGRTYEQYF
TRBJ2-7 11 TRBV29-1 - - TGCAGCGTTGTAAACAGCTACGAGCAGTACTTC CSVVNSYEQYF
TRBJ2-5 16 TRBV5-1 TRBD2 - TGCGCCAGCAGCTTGGGTCTAGCGGAGTTCGGAGAGACCCAGTACTTC CASSLGLAEFGETQYF
TRBJ1-2 17 TRBV19 TRBD1 - TGTGCCAGTAGTTCCGGGACAGTTGCTTATGCTAACTATGGCTACACCTTC CASSSGTVAYANYGYTF
TRBJ2-1 11 TRBV29-1 - few TGCAGCGGTGCGAGGGCCAATGAGCAGTTCTTC CSGARANEQFF
TRBJ1-3 11 TRBV25-1 - - TGTGCCAGCAATGAGGGAAACACCATATATTTT CASNEGNTIYF
TRBJ2-3 16 TRBV7-2 - - TGTGCCAGCAGCCCCAGGTTAGGTAGGGTCGTAGATACGCAGTATTTT CASSPRLGRVVDTQYF
TRBJ2-5 15 TRBV27 TRBD2 few TGTGCCAGCAGTTACGGGACTAGCGGGGGAGAGACCCAGTACTTC CASSYGTSGGETQYF
TRBJ2-6 13 TRBV7-8 - few TGTGCCAGCAGCCGAGTCGGGGCCAACGTCCTGACTTTC CASSRVGANVLTF
TRBJ2-7 14 TRBV20-1 - many TGCAGTGCTAGGCCGACAGGAATGAGCTACGAGCAGTACTTC CSARPTGMSYEQYF
TRBJ1-2 12 TRBV14 - - TGTGCCAGCAGACCTACAGGGTTAGTTGCCACCTTC CASRPTGLVATF
TRBJ2-3 15 TRBV7-2 - - TGTGCCAGCAGCTTAGAGGTGGCGTACACAGATACGCAGTATTTT CASSLEVAYTDTQYF
TRBJ2-5 14 TRBV6-6 TRBD2 - TGTGCCAGCAGCGCGGGAGGCCTCCAAGAGACCCAGTACTTC CASSAGGLQETQYF
TRBJ2-4 15 TRBV6-2/TRBV6-3 TRBD2 - TGTGCCAGCAGTTACTCGACTAGCGGGGGATACGAGCGGTACTTC CASSYSTSGGYERYF
TRBJ2-5 12 TRBV7-2 - - TGTGCCAGCAGCCAAGGCAGGATTTGGCAGTACTTC CASSQGRIWQYF
TRBJ1-2 17 TRBV2 - - TGTGCCAGCAGTGAGACACGGTCTGAACCAACCGTCTATGGCTACACCTTC CASSETRSEPTVYGYTF
TRBJ2-3 21 TRBV27 TRBD2 - TGTGCCAGCAGTACCTCGTGGGTTGGGACTAGCGGGACCCGGGGCACAGATACGCAGTATTTT CASSTSWVGTSGTRGTDTQYF
TRBJ1-1 17 TRBV4-1 - few TGCGCCAGCAGCCAAGATCGTGCAGGAGAAGATTGGACTGAAGCTTTCTTT CASSQDRAGEDWTEAFF
TRBJ1-4 13 TRBV20-1 - few TGCAAGGCCCCGGTACCGACGAATGAAAAACTGTTTTTT CKAPVPTNEKLFF
TRBJ1-6 17 TRBV28 - few TGTGCCACCTTACCGGGACCGTACCCTGTTTATAATTCACCCCTCCACTTT CATLPGPYPVYNSPLHF
TRBJ2-7 14 TRBV6-5 - once TGTGCCGGCAGTCCCGAGGGGGGCTCCTACGAGCAGTACTTC CAGSPEGGSYEQYF
TRBJ2-5 14 TRBV20-1 TRBD2 - TGCAGTGCTAGAGGGGGGGAGGGCCAAGAGACCCAGTACTTC CSARGGEGQETQYF
TRBJ2-1 16 TRBV4-2 - - TGTGCCAGCAGCCAAGATCTCGACAGCTCCTACAATGAGCAGTTCTTC CASSQDLDSSYNEQFF